This T cell receptor beta chain derives from a study of blood T cell repertoires in COVID-19. Overall study context: COVID-19 samples collected from the United States, Italy and Spain covered acute and convalescent phases. Sample material is recorded as cDNA or gDNA derived from T cells, B-cell-depleted T cells, or PBMCs.

Losses at the gene ends were 7 bases for V and 6 bases for J; bases not matched to a gene: 5. The CDR3 is 13 amino acids. Looked up from germline, CDR1 is KGHDR and CDR2 is SFDVKD. The authors' processing: Amplification from reference gene primers served as the basis for estimated nucleated cell counts. The table came from immunoSEQ multiplex PCR; TCRdb's copy has only in-frame clones and leaves some out. From that table come the V and J calls and clone size; the DNA was used to work out D and trimming. This table has 80,000 to 95,000 clones, roughly four fifths appearing once. The TCR originated in an elderly woman with active or convalescent COVID-19. Material: peripheral blood. The rearrangement joins TRBV24-1 to TRBJ1-5, with TRBD1 matching 7 bases. This CDR3 reads CATSGQGGQPQHF. The CDR3 region has the DNA TGTGCCACCAGCGGGCAGGGGGGTCAGCCCCAGCATTTT.